This T cell receptor (beta chain) derives from a study of T cells in Graves' hyperthyroidism and ophthalmopathy. Study results and limitations: Ophthalmopathy and stable hyperthyroidism were told apart by a 13 V-J model.

Regions amplified from RNA transcripts were the TCR beta CDR3 regions. The study used the HTBI primer set for a first-round RT-PCR of the TCR CDR3. One entry per CDR3 protein, called by TCRdb with MiXCR from the multiplex PCR reads. This sample has a few hundred thousand distinct CDR3 sequences; approximately 15% occur once, and the top ten carry 25% to 30%. Trimming shortened V by 5 bases and J by 0 bases, and 11 bases separated the two germline ends. This CDR3 is built from 15 residues. This clonotype was counted at least ten times. Its target is not known. The chain has TRBV12-3 or TRBV12-4 and TRBJ1-5; D is possibly TRBD1 (6 bases). The sample comprised blood. This sequence originates from a young woman with Graves' hyperthyroidism that later progressed to Graves' ophthalmopathy. CDR3 amino acids: CASSRTAYSNQPQHF. The CDR3 nucleotides read TGTGCCAGCAGTCGGACAGCTTATAGCAATCAGCCCCAGCATTTT.